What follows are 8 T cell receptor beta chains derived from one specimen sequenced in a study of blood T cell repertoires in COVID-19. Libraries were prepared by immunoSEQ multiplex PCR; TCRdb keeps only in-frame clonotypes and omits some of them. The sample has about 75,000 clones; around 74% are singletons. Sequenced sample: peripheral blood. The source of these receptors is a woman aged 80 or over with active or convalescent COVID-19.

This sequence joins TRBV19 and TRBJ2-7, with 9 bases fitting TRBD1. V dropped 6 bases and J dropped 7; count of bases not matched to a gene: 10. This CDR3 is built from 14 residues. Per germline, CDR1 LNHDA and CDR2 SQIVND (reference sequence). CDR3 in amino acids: CASSLTGGRKEQYF. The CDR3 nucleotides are TGTGCCAGTAGCCTGACAGGGGGGAGAAAGGAGCAGTACTTC.

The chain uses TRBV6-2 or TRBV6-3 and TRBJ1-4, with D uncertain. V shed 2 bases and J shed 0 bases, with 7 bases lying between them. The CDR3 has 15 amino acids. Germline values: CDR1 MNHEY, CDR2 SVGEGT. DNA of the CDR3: TGTGCCAGCAGTTACGAGAGGACAACTAATGAAAAACTGTTTTTT. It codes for CASSYERTTNEKLFF.

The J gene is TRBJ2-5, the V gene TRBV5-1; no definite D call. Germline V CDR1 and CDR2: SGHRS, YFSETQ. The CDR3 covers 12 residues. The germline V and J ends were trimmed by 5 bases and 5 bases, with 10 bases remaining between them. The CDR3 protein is CASSLKLETQYF. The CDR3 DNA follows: TGCGCCAGCAGTTTAAAACTTGAGACCCAGTACTTC.

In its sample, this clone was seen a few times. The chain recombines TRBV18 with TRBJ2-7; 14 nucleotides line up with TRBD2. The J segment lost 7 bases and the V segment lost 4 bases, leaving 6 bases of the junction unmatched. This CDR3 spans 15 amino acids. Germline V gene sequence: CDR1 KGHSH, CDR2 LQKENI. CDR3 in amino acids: CASSQGLAGAWEQYF. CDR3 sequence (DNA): TGTGCCAGCTCACAGGGACTAGCGGGAGCGTGGGAGCAGTACTTC.

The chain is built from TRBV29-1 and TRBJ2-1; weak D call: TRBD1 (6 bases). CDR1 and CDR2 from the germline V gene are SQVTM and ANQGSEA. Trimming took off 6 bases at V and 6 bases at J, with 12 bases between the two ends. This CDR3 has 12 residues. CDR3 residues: CSVYRVANEQFF. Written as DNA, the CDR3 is TGCAGCGTCTACAGGGTTGCCAATGAGCAGTTCTTC.

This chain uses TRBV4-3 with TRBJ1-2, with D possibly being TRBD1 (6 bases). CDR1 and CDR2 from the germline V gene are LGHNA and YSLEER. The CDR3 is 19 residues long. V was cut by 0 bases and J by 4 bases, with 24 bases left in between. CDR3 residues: CASSQDRLGEGGSSYGYTF. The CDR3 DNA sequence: TGCGCCAGCAGCCAAGATCGCCTCGGGGAGGGGGGCTCGAGCTATGGCTACACCTTC.

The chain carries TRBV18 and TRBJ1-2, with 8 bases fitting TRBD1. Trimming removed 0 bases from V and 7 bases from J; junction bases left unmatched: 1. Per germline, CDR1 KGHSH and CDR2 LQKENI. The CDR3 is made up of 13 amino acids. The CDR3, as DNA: TGTGCCAGCTCACCACCGGACAGGGTTGGCTACACCTTC. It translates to CASSPPDRVGYTF.

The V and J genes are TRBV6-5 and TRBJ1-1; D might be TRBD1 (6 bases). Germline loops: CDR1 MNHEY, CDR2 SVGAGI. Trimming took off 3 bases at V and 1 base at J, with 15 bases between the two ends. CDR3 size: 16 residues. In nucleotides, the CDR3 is TGTGCCAGCAGTTATAGGGGTAACAGGGCGAACACTGAAGCTTTCTTT. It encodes CASSYRGNRANTEAFF.